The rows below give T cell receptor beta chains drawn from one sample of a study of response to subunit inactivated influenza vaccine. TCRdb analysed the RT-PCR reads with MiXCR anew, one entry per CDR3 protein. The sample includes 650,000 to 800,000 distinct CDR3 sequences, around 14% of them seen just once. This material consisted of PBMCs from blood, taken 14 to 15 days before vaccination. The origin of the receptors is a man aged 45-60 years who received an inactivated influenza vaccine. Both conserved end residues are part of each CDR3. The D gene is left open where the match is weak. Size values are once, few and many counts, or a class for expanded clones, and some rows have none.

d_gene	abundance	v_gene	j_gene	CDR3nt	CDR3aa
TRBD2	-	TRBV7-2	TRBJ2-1	TGTGCCAGCAGCTCTAGACTAGCGGGAGTTGATGAGCAGTTCTTC	CASSSRLAGVDEQFF
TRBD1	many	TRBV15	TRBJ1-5	TGTGCCACCAGCAGAGAGGACAGGTCTAATCAGCCCCAGCATTTT	CATSREDRSNQPQHF
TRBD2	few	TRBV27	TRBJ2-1	TGTGCCAGCAGAATCCCGGGACTAGCGGAGAACAATGAGCAGTTCTTC	CASRIPGLAENNEQFF
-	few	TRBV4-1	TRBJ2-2	TGCGCCAGCAGCCAAGATTTCCAGGGACGGTCCGGGGAGCTGTTTTTT	CASSQDFQGRSGELFF
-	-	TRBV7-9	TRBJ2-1	TGTGCCAGCAGCACCCTGCGGGGTAGTTGGGGTGAGCAGTTCTTC	CASSTLRGSWGEQFF
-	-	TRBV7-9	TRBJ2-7	TGTGCCAGCAGCGCTGCGAGCGAGCAGTACTTC	CASSAASEQYF
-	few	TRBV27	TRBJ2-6	TGTGCCAGCAGTTTATCCGGAGCTTTGGGGGCCAACGTCCTGACTTTC	CASSLSGALGANVLTF
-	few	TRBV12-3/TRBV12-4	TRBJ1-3	TGTGCCAGCGTCCCTTCGGTAGCGGGAAACACCATATATTTT	CASVPSVAGNTIYF
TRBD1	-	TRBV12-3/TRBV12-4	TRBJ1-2	TGTGCCAGCAGTTTGGGACAGTTAAGTTATGGCTACACCTTC	CASSLGQLSYGYTF
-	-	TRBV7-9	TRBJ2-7	TGTGCCAGCAGCGAGGACCACTCCTACGAGCAGTACTTC	CASSEDHSYEQYF
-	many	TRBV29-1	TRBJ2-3	TGCAGCGTTTCACAGGGTCAGACAGATACGCAGTATTTT	CSVSQGQTDTQYF
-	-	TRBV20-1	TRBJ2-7	TGCAGTGCTAGGGTGGGGTCCGCCTACGAGCAGTACTTC	CSARVGSAYEQYF
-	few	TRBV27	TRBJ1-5	TGTGCCAGCAGTTTACTAGGGGGGAAGGAGCAGCCCCAGCATTTT	CASSLLGGKEQPQHF
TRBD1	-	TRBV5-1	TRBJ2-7	TGCGCCAGCAGCCCAGGGACAGGGGAGGGCGAGCAGTACTTC	CASSPGTGEGEQYF
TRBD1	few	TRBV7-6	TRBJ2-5	TGTGCCAGCAGCATACAGGGGTACCAAGAGACCCAGTACTTC	CASSIQGYQETQYF
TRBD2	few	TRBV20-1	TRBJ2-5	TGCAGTGCTAGATCAGCGGGAGTAGAGACCCAGTACTTC	CSARSAGVETQYF
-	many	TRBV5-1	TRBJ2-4	TGCGCCAGCAGCTTGAGCAGGGCCTTGGACATTCAGTACTTC	CASSLSRALDIQYF
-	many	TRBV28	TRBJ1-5	TGTGCCAGCAGTTCCTCGGCCGCCGGGAGCTACAATCAGCCCCAGCATTTT	CASSSSAAGSYNQPQHF
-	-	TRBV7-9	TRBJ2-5	TGTGCCAGCACCCTCAGTTCGAGGGTAGAGACCCAGTACTTC	CASTLSSRVETQYF
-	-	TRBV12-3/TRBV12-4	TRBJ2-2	TGTGCCGGGGGGAACACCGGGGAGCTGTTTTTT	CAGGNTGELFF
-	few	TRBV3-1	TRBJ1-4	TGTGCCAGCAGCCACGGACCCACAACTAATGAAAAACTGTTTTTT	CASSHGPTTNEKLFF
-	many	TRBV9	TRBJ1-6	TGTGCCAGCAGCGCGGGGGGACCGGGGAATTCACCCCTCCACTTT	CASSAGGPGNSPLHF
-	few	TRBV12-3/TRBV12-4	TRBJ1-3	TGTGCCAGTACAAGCGTGGGGTTTGTGGGGGTAGCTGGAAACACCATATATTTT	CASTSVGFVGVAGNTIYF
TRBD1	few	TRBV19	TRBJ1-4	TGTGCCAGTACCTCAACAGGGGGCTCAACTAATGAAAAACTGTTTTTT	CASTSTGGSTNEKLFF
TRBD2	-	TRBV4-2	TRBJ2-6	TGTGCCACCACAAAGGAGGCTAGCGGGGCTGGGGCCAACGTCCTGACTTTC	CATTKEASGAGANVLTF
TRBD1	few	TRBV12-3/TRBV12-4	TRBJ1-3	TGTGCCAGCAGATGGACAGGGATCGCTGGAAACACCATATATTTT	CASRWTGIAGNTIYF
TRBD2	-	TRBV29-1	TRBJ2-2	TGCAGCGTTGGGACTCGACTAGCGGGGGGGGAGCTGTTTTTT	CSVGTRLAGGELFF
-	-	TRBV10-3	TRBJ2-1	TGTGCCATCAGTGAGAGGAGGGGGACTGAGCAGTTCTTC	CAISERRGTEQFF
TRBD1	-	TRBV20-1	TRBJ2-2	TGCACTGCTCCCCGACAGGGGGCGGTCACCGGGGAGCTGTTTTTT	CTAPRQGAVTGELFF
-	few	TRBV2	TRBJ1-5	TGTGCCAGCAGTGTTGGGGACCTAAATCAGCCCCAGCATTTT	CASSVGDLNQPQHF
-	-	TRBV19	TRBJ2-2	TGTGCCAGTAGCTGGGACCACAGGACCGGGGAGCTGTTTTTT	CASSWDHRTGELFF
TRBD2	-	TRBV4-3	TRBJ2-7	TGCGCCAGCAGCCAAGATTGGAGGACTAGCGGATCCTACGAGCAGTACTTC	CASSQDWRTSGSYEQYF
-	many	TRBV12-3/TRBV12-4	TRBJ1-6	TGTGCCAGCAGCCAATCAGGTCGGGATTCACCCCTCCACTTT	CASSQSGRDSPLHF
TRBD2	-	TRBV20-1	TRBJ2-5	TGCAGTGCCAGCGGGACTACCTATGCTCAAGAGACCCAGTACTTC	CSASGTTYAQETQYF
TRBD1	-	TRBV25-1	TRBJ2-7	TGTGCCAGCAGTGGGCAGGGGGCTGAATCGGGCTACGAGCAGTACTTC	CASSGQGAESGYEQYF
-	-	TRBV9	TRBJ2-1	TGTGCCAGCAGCGTAGACAGCGGATGGAGTAATGAGCAGTTCTTC	CASSVDSGWSNEQFF
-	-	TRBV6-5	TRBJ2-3	TGTGCCAGCAGTCTACCGACTCCAGGTGGCACAGATACGCAGTATTTT	CASSLPTPGGTDTQYF
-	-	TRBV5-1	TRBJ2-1	TGCGCCAGCAGGACCCACGGGGGAAGGAATGAGCAGTTCTTC	CASRTHGGRNEQFF
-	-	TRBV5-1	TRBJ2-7	TGCGCCAGCAGCTTGAGGCCCGCCACCTACGAGCAGTACTTC	CASSLRPATYEQYF
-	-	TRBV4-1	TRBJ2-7	TGCGCCAGCAGCCAAGAAACGGCTCACTCCTACGAGCAGTACTTC	CASSQETAHSYEQYF
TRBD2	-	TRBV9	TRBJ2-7	TGTGCCAGCAGCGCCGGGACTACCGGCTCCTACGAGCAGTACTTC	CASSAGTTGSYEQYF
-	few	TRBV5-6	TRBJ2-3	TGTGCCAGCAGCTCTACGACAGGCTTTTGGACAGATACGCAGTATTTT	CASSSTTGFWTDTQYF
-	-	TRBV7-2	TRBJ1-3	TGTGCCAGCAGCTTAATGGCAGTTGGAAACACCATATATTTT	CASSLMAVGNTIYF
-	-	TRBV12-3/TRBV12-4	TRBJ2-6	TGTGCCAGCGGGCTCGGAGCCGGATCTGGGGCCAACGTCCTGACTTTC	CASGLGAGSGANVLTF
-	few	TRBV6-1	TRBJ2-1	TGTGCCAGCAGGGAGAGGATTTCCTACAATGAGCAGTTCTTC	CASRERISYNEQFF
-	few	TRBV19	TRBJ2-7	TGTGCCAGTAGTCCCGAGACAGGTTACTACGAGCAGTACTTC	CASSPETGYYEQYF
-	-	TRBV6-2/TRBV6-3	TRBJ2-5	TGTGCCAGCAGTCTCCCCTTTTCGAGTGTAGGAGAGACCCAGTACTTC	CASSLPFSSVGETQYF
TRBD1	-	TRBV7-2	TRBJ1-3	TGTGCCAGCAAAAGGGACAGGTCGGGTGGAAACACCATATATTTT	CASKRDRSGGNTIYF
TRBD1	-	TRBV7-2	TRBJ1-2	TGTGCCAGCAGGCTGACAGGGGACTATGGCTACACCTTC	CASRLTGDYGYTF
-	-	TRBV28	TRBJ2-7	TGTGCCAGCAGTTTTCTTCGACAAGGTCGTAGCGAGCAGTACTTC	CASSFLRQGRSEQYF
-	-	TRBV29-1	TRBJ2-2	TGCAGCGTTGGTATTTGGGACGGGGAGCTGTTTTTT	CSVGIWDGELFF
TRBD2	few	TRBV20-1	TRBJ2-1	TGCAGTGCTAGCCGGGCTAGCGGCTACAATGAGCAGTTCTTC	CSASRASGYNEQFF